These 2 T cell receptor beta chains came from one sample sequenced in a study of cytomegalovirus exposure and HLA in healthy donors. The PCR contained 60 Vbeta and 13 Jbeta primers. TCRdb keeps only in-frame clones here, not all; method: immunoSEQ multiplex PCR. This table holds over 95,000 clones, 76% found once. What was sequenced was PBMCs. All receptors come from a woman in her forties in good health and CMV-seropositive.

The rearrangement links TRBV5-6 to TRBJ2-6, with D uncertain. CDR1 SGHDT and CDR2 YYEEEE come from the germline V gene. Trimming took 1 base from V and 16 from J, leaving 12 bases between them. CDR3 length: 12 residues. Here the CDR3 reads CASSLWPEWLTF. DNA of the CDR3: TGTGCCAGCAGCTTGTGGCCGGAGTGGCTGACTTTC.

The chain employs TRBV6-1 and TRBJ1-1; weak D call: TRBD1 (6 bases). This CDR3 is 14 amino acids long. The ends were cut back, 2 bases at V and 9 bases at J, with 16 bases in the middle. Germline assignment: CDR1 MNHNS and CDR2 SASEGT. The CDR3: CASSERVNGGQAFF. CDR3 in DNA: TGTGCCAGCAGTGAAAGAGTTAACGGGGGGCAAGCTTTCTTT.